One T cell receptor (beta chain) is described in this entry. The CDR3 length is 15 residues. CDR1 and CDR2 from the germline V gene are MNHNS and SASEGT. With 1 base clipped from V and 2 bases from J, the junction kept 4 bases outside the gene matches. In the authors' workflow: The assay estimated nucleated cells by amplifying reference gene primers. Profiling relied on immunoSEQ multiplex PCR, and the TCRdb table lists in-frame clones only, not all of them. V and J calls and clone size are those listed in that table; D and trimming were worked out from the DNA. The table includes 65,000 to 75,000 clones, about 81% detected once. The sample originates from a study of blood T cell repertoires in COVID-19. About the study: Material from acute and convalescent COVID-19 was sourced from the United States, Italy and Spain. PBMCs, B-cell-depleted T cells, or T cells provided the cDNA or gDNA that made up the material.

The TCR sequence derives from an elderly man with acute or convalescent COVID-19. Sequenced input: peripheral blood. The rearrangement links TRBV6-1 to TRBJ2-5; 7 nucleotides line up with TRBD1. CDR3 loop: CASSEGGGRQETQYF. The CDR3 nucleotides read TGTGCCAGCAGTGAAGGAGGGGGCAGGCAAGAGACCCAGTACTTC.